Following are 25 T cell receptor beta chains from one sample sequenced in a study of technical replicates of blood from several donors. Assay: immunoSEQ multiplex PCR; the TCRdb copy retains only in-frame clones and omits some. The sample includes 84,000 or so clones, roughly 94% seen only once; the top ten take roughly 0.25%. The sequenced sample consisted of T cells isolated from PBMCs. Receptors originate from a human donor in good health.

The chain links TRBV4-2 to TRBJ1-3; unclear D gene. V was trimmed by 0 bases and J by 1 base, leaving 13 bases between them. The CDR3 length is 17 residues. Germline V gives CDR1 LGHNA, CDR2 YNFKEQ. Here the CDR3 reads CASSQDRQLPSGNTIYF. DNA of the CDR3: TGTGCCAGCAGCCAAGATCGCCAGTTACCGTCTGGAAACACCATATATTTT.

The chain combines TRBV6-5 with TRBJ2-7, with 8 nucleotides matching TRBD1. Trimming took 6 bases from V and 2 from J; bases not matched to a gene: 9. The CDR3 spans 15 residues. Germline assignment: CDR1 MNHEY and CDR2 SVGAGI. CDR3 region: CASRGQGTGTYEQYF. The CDR3 DNA sequence: TGTGCCAGCAGAGGACAGGGCACAGGTACCTACGAGCAGTACTTC.

V is TRBV27 and J is TRBJ2-5, with D perhaps TRBD2 (5 bases). The CDR3 loop spans 14 amino acids. V lost 6 bases and J lost 5, with 16 bases in between. Germline V gene data show CDR1 as MNHEY and CDR2 as SMNVEV (reference sequence). The CDR3 is CASSPVDYKETQYF. The CDR3, as DNA: TGTGCCAGCAGCCCTGTCGACTATAAGGAGACCCAGTACTTC.

The V and J genes are TRBV6-1 and TRBJ2-1, with 9 positions matching TRBD2. The CDR3 contains 16 residues. J lost 12 bases, V lost 0 bases, and 12 bases had no gene match. Per the germline V gene, CDR1 is MNHNS and CDR2 is SASEGT. This CDR3 reads CASSEARTSGPRGQFF. The CDR3 DNA follows: TGTGCCAGCAGTGAAGCGCGAACTAGCGGGCCCAGGGGGCAGTTCTTC.

This chain uses TRBV19 with TRBJ2-1; no definite D call. Between the trimmed V and J ends, which lost 7 bases and 14 bases, there was a span of 21 bases. Germline V lookup: CDR1 LNHDA, CDR2 SQIVND (reference sequence). The CDR3 is 13 amino acids. CDR3 region: CASKNRVLPQEFF. The CDR3 DNA reads TGTGCCAGTAAAAACCGGGTCCTCCCACAAGAGTTCTTC.

The chain carries TRBV21-1 and TRBJ2-7; the table's D call, TRBD2, has no DNA check behind it. TRBV21-1 is a known pseudogene. This CDR3 spans 13 amino acids. CDR3 amino acids: CASSIRANGEQYF. The CDR3 region has the DNA TGTGCCAGCAGCATCAGAGCGAACGGCGAGCAGTACTTC.

V gene TRBV6-6 combines with J gene TRBJ1-5, with TRBD1 identical over 9 bases. CDR3 length: 14 amino acids. The V gene's germline CDR1 is MNHNY and CDR2 SVGAGI (reference sequence). Germline trimming cut 7 bases from V and 3 bases from J; bases unmatched to any gene: 4. The CDR3 nucleotides are TGTGCCAGCAACGACAGGGGGACCAATCAGCCCCAGCATTTT. Encoded protein: CASNDRGTNQPQHF.

The J gene is TRBJ2-7, the V gene TRBV5-1; 9 nucleotides agree with TRBD1. Trimming at V came to 0 bases and at J to 2 bases, leaving 6 bases not matched to a gene. CDR3 length: 16 amino acids. CDR1 is SGHRS and CDR2 is YFSETQ in the germline V gene. CDR3 bases: TGCGCCAGCAGCTTGGCCAAACACAGGGGGCCCTACGAGCAGTACTTC. Translation gives CASSLAKHRGPYEQYF.

The CDR3 region has the DNA TGTGCCACCCTTACAGGGGGCTCCGGGGAGCTGTTTTTT. Translating it yields CATLTGGSGELFF. The V and J genes are TRBV15 and TRBJ2-2; TRBD1 matches 9 bases. CDR1 and CDR2 (germline): LNHNV, YYDKDF (reference sequence). V lost 8 bases to trimming and J lost 6 bases; unmatched junction nucleotides: 4. The CDR3 covers 13 residues.

V is TRBV28 and J is TRBJ2-3, with TRBD2 matching 8 bases. The V and J ends lost 5 bases and 2 bases, in that order; junction bases with no gene match: 6. The CDR3 runs 15 residues. Germline assignment: CDR1 MDHEN and CDR2 SYDVKM. CDR3 in amino acids: CASSPRGALTDTQYF. The CDR3 bases are TGTGCCAGCAGTCCGCGGGGGGCTCTCACAGATACGCAGTATTTT.

This clone was observed a single time. The V and J genes are TRBV27 and TRBJ2-7; 11 positions match TRBD2. The ends lost 5 bases at V and 2 bases at J; junction bases unmatched: 8. This CDR3 contains 16 residues. Germline CDR1 and CDR2: MNHEY and SMNVEV (reference sequence). This CDR3 reads CASSQVGTSGTYEQYF. The CDR3 DNA reads TGTGCCAGCAGTCAAGTCGGGACTAGCGGAACCTACGAGCAGTACTTC.

This clone came up once. The chain has TRBV7-2 and TRBJ2-3; tentatively, D is TRBD1 (6 bases). CDR1 and CDR2 (germline): SGHTA, FQGNSA. The CDR3 spans 15 residues. Trimming cost V 1 base and J 7 bases, with 15 bases left between them. CDR3 bases: TGTGCCAGCAGCTTAGGCGCACAGGGTAAAAATACGCAGTATTTT. Its translation is CASSLGAQGKNTQYF.

The chain carries TRBV28 and TRBJ2-5; the match to TRBD2 covers 11 bases. The germline V gene encodes CDR1 MDHEN and CDR2 SYDVKM. Trimming cost V 6 bases and J 5 bases; bases outside gene matches: 8. CDR3 length: 15 residues. CDR3 nucleotide sequence: TGTGCCAGCAGCCTTAGCGGGAGGGCCTGGGAGACCCAGTACTTC. Amino acid sequence: CASSLSGRAWETQYF.

V is TRBV15 and J is TRBJ1-2; a possible D gene is TRBD1 (6 bases). With 0 bases removed from V and 5 bases from J, the gap between germline ends came to 22 bases. The CDR3 consists of 18 residues. Germline V gene lookup returns CDR1 LNHNV and CDR2 YYDKDF (reference sequence). DNA of the CDR3: TGTGCCACCAGCAGAGATGCCCTATCAAAACAGGGTGCATATGGCTACACCTTC. Protein sequence: CATSRDALSKQGAYGYTF. The full variable domain, rest sourced from reference TRBV15 and TRBJ1-2, is DAMVIQNPRYQVTQFGKPVTLSCSQTLNHNVMYWYQQKSSQAPKLLFHYYDKDFNNEADTPDNFQSRRPNTSFCFLDIRSPGLGDTAMYLCATSRDALSKQGAYGYTFGSGTRLTVV.

V is TRBV30 and J is TRBJ1-2; 10 nucleotides line up with TRBD1. The CDR3 totals 13 residues. The V gene end was trimmed by 3 bases and the J gene end by 8 bases; junction bases not matched to a gene: 6. Germline assignment: CDR1 GTSNPN and CDR2 SVGIG (reference sequence). CDR3 in amino acids: CAWRRTGGVGYTF. The CDR3 coding sequence is TGTGCCTGGAGAAGGACAGGGGGGGTAGGCTACACCTTC.

The chain links TRBV2 to TRBJ2-7, with 7 bases identical to TRBD1. CDR1 and CDR2 from the germline V gene are SNHLY and FYNNEI. Trimming removed 4 bases from V and 2 bases from J; junction bases left unmatched: 8. The length of the CDR3 is 15 residues. CDR3 DNA sequence: TGTGCCAGCAGTGGGGTTACGGGACAGACCTACGAGCAGTACTTC. As protein: CASSGVTGQTYEQYF.

The V gene is TRBV30, the J gene TRBJ2-1; TRBD1 aligns across 8 bases. V gave up 4 bases and J gave up 8 bases; unmatched junction bases: 13. CDR3 size: 15 residues. CDR1 and CDR2 (germline): GTSNPN, SVGIG (reference sequence). CDR3 sequence (DNA): TGTGCCTGGACCAAAGGCAGGGGGCGATATGATGAGCAGTTCTTC. Translated, it gives CAWTKGRGRYDEQFF.

The chain has TRBV5-5 and TRBJ1-2; D unclear. Looked up from germline, CDR1 is SGHKS and CDR2 is YYEKEE (reference sequence). The CDR3 has 13 amino acids. V was cut by 0 bases and J by 10 bases, with 13 bases left in between. The CDR3 region is CASSLVFRDDYTF. DNA for the CDR3: TGTGCCAGCAGCTTGGTTTTTCGAGATGACTACACCTTC.

This chain uses TRBV7-3 with TRBJ1-1, with 7 bases fitting TRBD1. The V gene end was trimmed by 5 bases and the J gene end by 4 bases; junction bases not matched to a gene: 4. Germline CDR1 and CDR2: SGHTA and FQGTGA. The CDR3 runs to 13 residues. This chain's CDR3 is CASSPDRATEAFF. CDR3 sequence (DNA): TGTGCCAGCAGCCCAGACAGGGCCACTGAAGCTTTCTTT.

This clone occurred once. This chain uses TRBV19 with TRBJ1-2; a possible D gene is TRBD1 (5 bases). This CDR3 spans 15 amino acids. Germline V gene sequence: CDR1 LNHDA, CDR2 SQIVND (reference sequence). The V and J ends lost 3 bases and 8 bases respectively, with 19 bases between them. This chain's CDR3 is CASSMQGTTMSGYTF. For the CDR3, the DNA is TGTGCCAGTAGTATGCAGGGAACCACTATGAGCGGCTACACCTTC. The variable domain in full, with the rest retrieved from reference TRBV19 and TRBJ1-2, is DGGITQSPKYLFRKEGQNVTLSCEQNLNHDAMYWYRQDPGQGLRLIYYSQIVNDFQKGDIAEGYSVSREKKESFPLTVTSAQKNPTAFYLCASSMQGTTMSGYTFGSGTRLTVV.

A single count supports this clone. The chain joins TRBV5-6 to TRBJ2-1; D is unclear. Germline loops: CDR1 SGHDT, CDR2 YYEEEE. There are 13 residues in the CDR3. The ends were cut back, 1 base at V and 9 bases at J, with 11 bases in the middle. The CDR3 DNA follows: TGTGCCAGCAGCTTGTCACCCTCTAGTGAGCAGTTCTTC. This sequence encodes CASSLSPSSEQFF.

The chain couples TRBV2 to TRBJ2-3; the match to TRBD2 covers 10 bases. With 2 bases clipped from V and 0 bases from J, the junction kept 8 bases outside the gene matches. This CDR3 is 18 amino acids long. Per the germline V gene, CDR1 is SNHLY and CDR2 is FYNNEI. The CDR3 DNA sequence: TGTGCCAGCAGTGAACGATTAGCGGGGGGACCTAGCACAGATACGCAGTATTTT. Protein: CASSERLAGGPSTDTQYF.

V gene TRBV7-4 combines with J gene TRBJ2-5; D is unclear. The CDR3 runs 13 residues. Germline lookup yields CDR1 SGHVT and CDR2 SQSDAQ. Trimming took 4 bases from V and 5 from J, leaving 11 bases between them. In DNA form, the CDR3 reads TGTGCCAGCAGCTACCACCTGCGGGAGACCCAGTACTTC. Protein sequence: CASSYHLRETQYF.

This clone was picked up a small number of times. The V call is TRBV6-1, the J call TRBJ1-1; D gene ambiguous. V lost 4 bases and J lost 1, with 13 bases in between. CDR1 MNHNS and CDR2 SASEGT come from the germline V gene. This CDR3 comprises 15 residues. The CDR3 spells CASSASVGGNTEAFF. The DNA of the CDR3 is TGTGCCAGCAGTGCGTCAGTTGGAGGGAACACTGAAGCTTTCTTT.

In nucleotides, the CDR3 is TGCGCCAGCAGTCCTAGCGGGTTCACCGGGGAGCTGTTTTTT. Its protein product is CASSPSGFTGELFF. The chain joins TRBV10-1 to TRBJ2-2; 8 nucleotides match TRBD2. CDR1 and CDR2 from the germline V gene are WNHNN and SYGVQD (reference sequence). The CDR3 length is 14 residues. The trim removed 5 bases at V and 4 bases at J, leaving 3 bases unmatched.